This is a list of T cell receptor beta chains from one sample in a study of radiotherapy plus CTLA-4 blockade in lung cancer. The data were produced by immunoSEQ multiplex PCR, yet TCRdb's version contains in-frame clones alone and is incomplete. The sample carries about 100,000 clones, 83% recorded once. The material sequenced was peripheral blood, taken from a patient treated with radiotherapy plus ipilimumab. These receptors were obtained from a human donor with non-small cell lung cancer who had stable disease on radiotherapy plus ipilimumab. Each CDR3 is given with its conserved first and last residue. The D gene is left open where the match is weak. Size tells how often a clone was seen (once, few, many) or the class of an expanded clone, and some rows leave it out.

once | TRBJ2-5 | - | TRBV29-1 | CSMGTARETQYF | TGCAGCATGGGGACGGCTCGGGAGACCCAGTACTTC
- | TRBJ2-2 | - | TRBV9 | CASSGGPQYGELFF | TGTGCCAGCAGCGGAGGCCCCCAATACGGGGAGCTGTTTTTT
once | TRBJ1-5 | - | TRBV30 | CAWRGSGNQPQHF | TGTGCCTGGAGGGGGTCGGGCAATCAGCCCCAGCATTTT
- | TRBJ2-7 | - | TRBV2 | CASRVTTYEQYF | TGTGCCAGCAGGGTCACAACCTACGAGCAGTACTTC
- | TRBJ2-2 | TRBD2 | TRBV5-1 | CASSLAGGLAGELFF | TGCGCCAGCAGCTTAGCGGGAGGGCTGGCCGGGGAGCTGTTTTTT
- | TRBJ2-5 | TRBD2 | TRBV7-7 | CASSLVGTSGETQYF | TGTGCCAGCAGCTTAGTAGGTACTAGCGGAGAGACCCAGTACTTC
- | TRBJ2-1 | - | TRBV6-1 | CASRGTNRYNEQFF | TGTGCCAGCAGAGGGACAAACCGCTACAATGAGCAGTTCTTC
- | TRBJ2-3 | - | TRBV10-2 | CASTETRRADTQYF | TGCGCCAGCACAGAGACCCGGCGAGCAGATACGCAGTATTTT
few | TRBJ1-5 | - | TRBV6-1 | CASENGPQHF | TGTGCCAGCGAGAACGGGCCCCAGCATTTT
- | TRBJ1-1 | TRBD1 | TRBV10-2 | CASSVWTGAADEAFF | TGCGCCAGCAGTGTATGGACAGGGGCCGCGGATGAAGCTTTCTTT
- | TRBJ2-7 | - | TRBV30 | CAWSPGPLGYEQYF | TGTGCCTGGAGCCCCGGGCCTTTAGGGTACGAGCAGTACTTC
- | TRBJ2-3 | - | TRBV7-9 | CASSPERVRTDTQYF | TGTGCCAGCAGCCCTGAGAGGGTCAGGACAGATACGCAGTATTTT
once | TRBJ1-6 | - | TRBV18 | CASSPDTGIRPLHF | TGTGCCAGCTCACCAGATACAGGGATCCGACCCCTCCACTTT
- | TRBJ2-3 | - | TRBV18 | CASSPRGTDTQYF | TGTGCCAGCTCACCACGGGGCACAGATACGCAGTATTTT
- | TRBJ2-5 | TRBD2 | TRBV10-3 | CAISEPGLAGGETQYF | TGTGCCATCAGTGAGCCAGGACTAGCGGGAGGAGAGACCCAGTACTTC
- | TRBJ2-7 | TRBD1 | TRBV28 | CASSSAGTGSYEQYF | TGTGCCAGCAGTTCTGCCGGGACAGGGAGTTACGAGCAGTACTTC
- | TRBJ2-1 | - | TRBV7-3 | CASSLGLLNEQFF | TGTGCCAGCAGCTTGGGACTCCTAAATGAGCAGTTCTTC
- | TRBJ1-4 | - | TRBV19 | CASSRLRAEKLFF | TGTGCCAGTAGTCGACTCAGGGCGGAAAAACTGTTTTTT
- | TRBJ2-3 | TRBD1 | TRBV30 | CAWKGGYGTDTQYF | TGTGCCTGGAAAGGGGGCTACGGCACAGATACGCAGTATTTT
- | TRBJ2-2 | - | TRBV5-1 | CASSAGAPNTGELFF | TGCGCCAGCAGTGCCGGGGCCCCGAACACCGGGGAGCTGTTTTTT
once | TRBJ2-1 | TRBD2 | TRBV2 | CASSAAFPRAGGSYNEQFF | TGTGCCAGCAGCGCCGCTTTCCCTCGAGCGGGGGGTTCCTACAATGAGCAGTTCTTC
once | TRBJ2-6 | - | TRBV5-6 | CASTEGVGANVLTF | TGTGCCAGCACAGAGGGGGTTGGGGCCAACGTCCTGACTTTC
- | TRBJ2-3 | TRBD2 | TRBV11-2 | CASSLGRGAFTDTQYF | TGTGCCAGCAGCTTAGGGCGGGGGGCCTTCACAGATACGCAGTATTTT
few | TRBJ1-1 | TRBD1 | TRBV6-5 | CASQGRGQTEAFF | TGTGCCAGTCAAGGAAGGGGGCAAACTGAAGCTTTCTTT
- | TRBJ2-7 | TRBD2 | TRBV6-6 | CASSLSGTSYEQYF | TGTGCCAGCAGTTTAAGCGGGACGTCCTACGAGCAGTACTTC
once | TRBJ2-3 | - | TRBV23-1 | CASSPNLGCTDTQYF | TGCGCCAGCAGTCCGAACCTAGGCTGCACAGATACGCAGTATTTT
- | TRBJ1-2 | TRBD1 | TRBV7-6 | CASSLAPGTGSNYGYTF | TGTGCCAGCAGCTTAGCCCCCGGGACAGGATCTAACTATGGCTACACCTTC
few | TRBJ2-5 | TRBD2 | TRBV19 | CASSRTSGSAETQYF | TGTGCCAGTAGTCGGACTAGCGGGAGCGCAGAGACCCAGTACTTC
few | TRBJ2-1 | TRBD1 | TRBV5-1 | CASSLGQGLDEQFF | TGCGCCAGCAGCCTGGGACAGGGGCTGGATGAGCAGTTCTTC
- | TRBJ1-5 | TRBD1 | TRBV5-6 | CASSLAGGSNQPQHF | TGTGCCAGCAGCTTGGCAGGGGGTAGCAATCAGCCCCAGCATTTT
- | TRBJ1-1 | TRBD1 | TRBV6-5 | CASSRDRWNTEAFF | TGTGCCAGCAGTAGGGACAGGTGGAACACTGAAGCTTTCTTT
few | TRBJ1-5 | - | TRBV19 | CASSLDTGRNQPQHF | TGTGCCAGTAGTCTGGACACAGGACGGAATCAGCCCCAGCATTTT
- | TRBJ2-2 | TRBD2 | TRBV11-2 | CASNWAGVSNTGELFF | TGTGCCAGCAATTGGGCGGGAGTGTCAAACACCGGGGAGCTGTTTTTT
few | TRBJ1-3 | - | TRBV21-1 | CASSNSTGYPDTIYF | TGTGCCAGCAGCAACTCGACAGGGTATCCGGACACCATATATTTT
- | TRBJ2-3 | - | TRBV7-3 | CASSLSLGRTDTQYF | TGTGCCAGCAGCCTGTCCCTTGGACGCACAGATACGCAGTATTTT
- | TRBJ2-2 | TRBD2 | TRBV5-4 | CASSPLLVAGAGELFF | TGTGCCAGCAGTCCTCTCTTGGTAGCGGGAGCTGGGGAGCTGTTTTTT
few | TRBJ2-3 | - | TRBV28 | CASSFLDTDTQYF | TGTGCCAGCAGTTTCCTCGACACAGATACGCAGTATTTT
- | TRBJ2-2 | - | TRBV9 | CASSVADKGPSGELFF | TGTGCCAGCAGCGTAGCGGACAAGGGGCCTTCCGGGGAGCTGTTTTTT
- | TRBJ1-2 | - | TRBV7-9 | CASTRGRGENGYTF | TGTGCCAGCACCCGAGGTCGGGGGGAGAATGGCTACACCTTC